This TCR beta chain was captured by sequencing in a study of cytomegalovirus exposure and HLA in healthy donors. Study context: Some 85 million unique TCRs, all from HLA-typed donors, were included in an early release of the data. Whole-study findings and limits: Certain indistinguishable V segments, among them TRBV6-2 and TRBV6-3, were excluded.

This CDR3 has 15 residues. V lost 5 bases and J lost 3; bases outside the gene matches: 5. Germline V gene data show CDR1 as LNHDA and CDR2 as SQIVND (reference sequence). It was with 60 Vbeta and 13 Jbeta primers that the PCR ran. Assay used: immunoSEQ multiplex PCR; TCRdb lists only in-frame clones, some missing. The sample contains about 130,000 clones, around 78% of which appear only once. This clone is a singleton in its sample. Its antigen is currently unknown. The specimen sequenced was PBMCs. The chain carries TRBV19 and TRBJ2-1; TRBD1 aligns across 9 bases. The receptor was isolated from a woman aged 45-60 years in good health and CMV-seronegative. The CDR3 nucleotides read TGTGCCAGTAGTTTCGACAGGGGGTTCTACAATGAGCAGTTCTTC. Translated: CASSFDRGFYNEQFF.